This passage covers 4 T cell receptor beta chains from one sample sequenced in a study of post-analysis software for immune sequencing data. Study-level findings and limits: Patients used about 5 TRBV segments, including TRBV5-6, TRBV5-1 and TRBV20-1, more often than controls.

The antigens these receptors bind are not known. Every TCR beta cDNA library bore unique molecular identifiers. A single record per CDR3 protein comes from TCRdb applying MiXCR to the PCR reads. Seen here are 650,000 to 850,000 distinct CDR3 sequences, about half observed once, and the top ten hold 4.9%. Sequenced sample: blood. The receptor set was obtained from a girl aged 10-17 years with multiple sclerosis.

V and J are TRBV20-1 and TRBJ1-2; 7 bases are shared with TRBD1. The CDR3 length is 13 residues. Per germline, CDR1 DFQATT and CDR2 SNEGSKA (reference sequence). Trimming removed 6 bases from V and 4 bases from J; junction bases left unmatched: 8. As DNA, the CDR3 is TGCAGTGCCTGGGACAGACTCTCCTATGGCTACACCTTC. Its protein is CSAWDRLSYGYTF.

In its sample, this clonotype was seen a few times. This chain connects TRBV12-3 or TRBV12-4 to TRBJ1-2, with a tentative D call TRBD1 (6 bases). This CDR3 has 14 residues. Trimming shortened V by 8 bases and J by 5 bases, and 18 bases separated the two germline ends. The CDR3: CASSRTADSYGYTF. CDR3 nucleotide sequence: TGTGCCAGCTCACGGACAGCGGATAGTTATGGCTACACCTTC.

This clonotype was detected once. V is TRBV7-6 and J is TRBJ2-7, with TRBD1 matching over 8 bases. V shed 1 base, J shed 0 bases, and the junction held 8 bases outside the gene matches. Per germline, CDR1 SGHVS and CDR2 FNYEAQ. This CDR3 comprises 17 residues. CDR3 nucleotides: TGTGCCAGCAGCTTAGTGGCTTACGGACAGGGCTCCTACGAGCAGTACTTC. Translating gives CASSLVAYGQGSYEQYF.

The chain carries TRBV4-2 and TRBJ2-1, with 7 bases identical to TRBD2. The CDR3 is made up of 13 amino acids. Germline trimming cut 7 bases from V and 4 bases from J; bases unmatched to any gene: 4. Germline-derived CDR1 and CDR2 are LGHNA and YNFKEQ. The CDR3 here is CASNAGEYNEQFF. The DNA for the CDR3 is TGTGCCAGCAATGCGGGAGAATACAATGAGCAGTTCTTC.